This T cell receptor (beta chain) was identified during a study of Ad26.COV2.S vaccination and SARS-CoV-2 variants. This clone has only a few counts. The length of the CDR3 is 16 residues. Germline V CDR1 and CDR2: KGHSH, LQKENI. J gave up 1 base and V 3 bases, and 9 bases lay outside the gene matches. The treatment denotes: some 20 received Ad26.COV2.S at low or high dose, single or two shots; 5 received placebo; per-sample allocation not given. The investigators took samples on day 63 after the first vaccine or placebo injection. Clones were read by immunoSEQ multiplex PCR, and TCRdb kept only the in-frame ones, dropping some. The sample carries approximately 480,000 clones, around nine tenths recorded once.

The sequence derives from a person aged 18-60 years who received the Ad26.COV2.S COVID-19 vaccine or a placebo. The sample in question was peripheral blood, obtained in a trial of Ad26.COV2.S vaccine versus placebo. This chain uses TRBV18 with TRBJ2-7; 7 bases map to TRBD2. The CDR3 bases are TGTGCCAGCTCACCGGTGCGCGGGAGTAAGTCCTACGAGCAGTACTTC. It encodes CASSPVRGSKSYEQYF.